These 2 T cell receptor beta chains share one sample of origin, sequenced in a study of blood T cell repertoires in COVID-19. Only in-frame clones appear in the TCRdb table, and some are missing; sequencing was by immunoSEQ multiplex PCR. The sample has 65,000 to 95,000 clones; around 89% are singletons. Source material: peripheral blood. These receptors were collected from a man aged 65 to 85 with active or convalescent COVID-19.

This chain links TRBV13 with TRBJ1-6, with D possibly TRBD1 on 5 matching bases. This CDR3 is built from 15 residues. Germline CDR1 is PRHDT and CDR2 is FYEKMQ (reference sequence). The V end lost 3 bases, the J end lost 8 bases, and 14 bases lay between the germline ends. In DNA, the CDR3 is TGTGCCAGCAGCTTTCGGCGTCGGGGGGATTCACCCCTCCACTTT. It codes for CASSFRRRGDSPLHF.

The chain carries TRBV19 and TRBJ2-1; 10 nucleotides line up with TRBD1. The CDR3 runs to 14 residues. V shed 6 bases, J shed 8 bases, and the junction held 7 bases outside the gene matches. Germline lookup yields CDR1 LNHDA and CDR2 SQIVND (reference sequence). CDR3 amino acids: CASSRDRGFYEQFF. In DNA, the CDR3 is TGTGCCAGTAGCCGGGACAGGGGCTTCTATGAGCAGTTCTTC.